The clone carrying this T cell receptor beta chain has a handful of counts. V gave up 5 bases and J gave up 4 bases; unmatched junction bases: 4. The length of the CDR3 is 13 residues. Germline assignment: CDR1 DFQATT and CDR2 SNEGSKA (reference sequence). The sample originates from a study of kidney transplant recipient with SARS-CoV-2 infection. Each CDR3 protein gets one entry after TCRdb re-called the reads with MiXCR. The data hold about 240,000 distinct CDR3 sequences, with 25% to 30% observed a single time. The sample consisted of a blood sample, taken at baseline and on day 111 from a kidney transplant recipient. V usage is TRBV20-1 and J usage is TRBJ1-1; 10 nucleotides align to TRBD1. The receptor comes from a young adult male patient who had COVID-19 and was a kidney transplant recipient. Part of the T cell pool may stem from the graft donor. CDR3 protein: CSARQGASTEAFF. CDR3 coding DNA: TGCAGTGCTCGACAGGGGGCGAGCACTGAAGCTTTCTTT.